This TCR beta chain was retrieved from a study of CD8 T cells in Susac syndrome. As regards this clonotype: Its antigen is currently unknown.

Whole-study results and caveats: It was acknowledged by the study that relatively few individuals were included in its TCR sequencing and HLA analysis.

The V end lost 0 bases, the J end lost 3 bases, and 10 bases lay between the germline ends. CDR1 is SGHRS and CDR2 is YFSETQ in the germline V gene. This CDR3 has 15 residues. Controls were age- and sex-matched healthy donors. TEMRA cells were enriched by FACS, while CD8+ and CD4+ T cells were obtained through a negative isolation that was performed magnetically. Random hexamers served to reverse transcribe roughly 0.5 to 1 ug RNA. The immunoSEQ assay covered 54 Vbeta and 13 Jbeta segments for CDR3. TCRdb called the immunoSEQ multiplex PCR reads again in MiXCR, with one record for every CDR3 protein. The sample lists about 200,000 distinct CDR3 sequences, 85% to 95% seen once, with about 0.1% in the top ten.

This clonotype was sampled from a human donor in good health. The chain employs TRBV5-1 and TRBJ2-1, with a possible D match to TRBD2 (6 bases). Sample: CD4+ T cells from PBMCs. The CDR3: CASSLAGVGYNEQFF. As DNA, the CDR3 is TGCGCCAGCAGCTTGGCGGGAGTGGGCTACAATGAGCAGTTCTTC. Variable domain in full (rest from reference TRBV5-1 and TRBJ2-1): KAGVTQTPRYLIKTRGQQVTLSCSPISGHRSVSWYQQTPGQGLQFLFEYFSETQRNKGNFPGRFSGRQFSNSRSEMNVSTLELGDSALYLCASSLAGVGYNEQFFGPGTRLTVL.